Sequencing of this T cell receptor beta chain was carried out in a study of PD-L1 blockade in urothelial cancer. Study as a whole: The patients' atezolizumab therapy, 1,200 mg intravenously every 3 weeks, started in about 2014. Blood was analyzed 3 weeks (second dose) and 6 weeks after treatment start. Notes on the study in general: Blood TCR clonality below the median before treatment was a predictor of better survival.

Sequencing was performed with immunoSEQ multiplex PCR; in TCRdb, only in-frame clones are kept and a portion is missing. Found here are about 36,000 clones, approximately 84% of them singletons; the top ten hold about 10%. For this clone: Its specificity is not known.

Sample time point: peripheral blood 6 weeks after treatment start. Patients yielded 1 to 8 samples each, pretreatment and on-treatment. The clonotype originates from a middle-aged man with urothelial cancer. The source material was PBMCs, sampled around atezolizumab (anti-PD-L1) treatment.

Here the CDR3 DNA reads TGTGCCAGCAGCGTAGTGAGCGGGGGGACCACTGAAGCTTTCTTT. The encoded protein is CASSVVSGGTTEAFF. The chain has TRBV9 and TRBJ1-1; D is possibly TRBD1 (5 bases). There are 15 residues in the CDR3. CDR1 and CDR2 (germline): SGDLS, YYNGEE. V lost 0 bases to trimming and J lost 4 bases, with 13 bases between them.